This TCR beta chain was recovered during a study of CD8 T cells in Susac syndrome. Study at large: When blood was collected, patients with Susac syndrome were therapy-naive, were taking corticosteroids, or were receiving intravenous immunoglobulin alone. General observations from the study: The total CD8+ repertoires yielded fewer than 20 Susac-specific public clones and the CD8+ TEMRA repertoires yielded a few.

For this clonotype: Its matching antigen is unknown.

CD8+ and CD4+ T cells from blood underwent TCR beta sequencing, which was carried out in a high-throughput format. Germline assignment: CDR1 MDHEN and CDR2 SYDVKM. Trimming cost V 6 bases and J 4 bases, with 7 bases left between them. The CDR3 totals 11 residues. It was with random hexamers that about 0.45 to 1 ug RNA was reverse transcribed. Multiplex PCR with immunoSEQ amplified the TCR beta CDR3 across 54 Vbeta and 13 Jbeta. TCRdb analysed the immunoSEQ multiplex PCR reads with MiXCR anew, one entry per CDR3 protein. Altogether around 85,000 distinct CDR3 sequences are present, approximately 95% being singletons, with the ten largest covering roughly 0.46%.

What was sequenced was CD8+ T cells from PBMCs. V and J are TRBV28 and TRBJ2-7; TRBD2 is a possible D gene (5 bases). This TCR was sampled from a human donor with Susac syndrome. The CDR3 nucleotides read TGTGCCAGCAGCGGCGGGTACGAGCAGTACTTC. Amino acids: CASSGGYEQYF.